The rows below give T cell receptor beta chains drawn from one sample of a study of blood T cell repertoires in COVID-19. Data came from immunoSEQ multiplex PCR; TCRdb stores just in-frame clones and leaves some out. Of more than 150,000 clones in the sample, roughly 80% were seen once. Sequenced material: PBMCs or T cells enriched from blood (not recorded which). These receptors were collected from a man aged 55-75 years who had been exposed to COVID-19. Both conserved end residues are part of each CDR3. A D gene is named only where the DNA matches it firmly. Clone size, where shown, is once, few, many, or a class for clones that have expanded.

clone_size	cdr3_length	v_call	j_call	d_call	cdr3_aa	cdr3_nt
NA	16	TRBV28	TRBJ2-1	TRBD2	CASSSPTSGRAFEQFF	TGTGCCAGCAGTTCACCCACTAGCGGGAGGGCTTTTGAGCAGTTCTTC
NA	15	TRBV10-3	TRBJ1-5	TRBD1	CAIREGQGQDQPQHF	TGTGCCATCAGGGAAGGACAGGGTCAGGATCAGCCCCAGCATTTT
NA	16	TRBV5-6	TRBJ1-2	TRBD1	CASRGDRDLTVEGYTF	TGTGCCAGCAGGGGGGACAGGGACCTTACTGTGGAGGGCTACACCTTC
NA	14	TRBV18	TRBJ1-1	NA	CASSPERGLGEAFF	TGTGCCAGCTCACCAGAAAGGGGTTTGGGTGAAGCTTTCTTT
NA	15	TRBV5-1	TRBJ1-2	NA	CASSLVAGDMDGYTF	TGCGCCAGCAGCTTGGTGGCAGGGGATATGGATGGCTACACCTTC
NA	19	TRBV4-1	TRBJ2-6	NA	CASSQDSGRWVSGANVLTF	TGCGCCAGCAGCCAAGATTCAGGGCGGTGGGTCTCTGGGGCCAACGTCCTGACTTTC
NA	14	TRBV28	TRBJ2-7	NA	CASTPFGASYEQYF	TGTGCCAGCACCCCCTTCGGAGCCTCCTACGAGCAGTACTTC
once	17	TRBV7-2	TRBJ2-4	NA	CASSLGGGLIAKNIQYF	TGTGCCAGCAGCTTAGGTGGCGGGTTGATAGCCAAAAACATTCAGTACTTC
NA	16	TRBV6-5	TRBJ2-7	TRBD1	CASSSRLTGQSYEQYF	TGTGCCAGCAGTTCCCGACTTACGGGACAGTCCTACGAGCAGTACTTC
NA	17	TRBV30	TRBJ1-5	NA	CAWTRGQWGLIDQPQHF	TGTGCCTGGACCCGAGGACAATGGGGATTGATCGATCAGCCCCAGCATTTT
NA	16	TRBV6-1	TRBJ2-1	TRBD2	CASSEFARGLAGGQFF	TGTGCCAGCAGTGAATTCGCCCGGGGACTAGCGGGAGGGCAGTTCTTC
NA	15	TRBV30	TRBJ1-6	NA	CAWETHSSYNSPLHF	TGTGCCTGGGAGACTCATAGCTCCTATAATTCACCCCTCCACTTT
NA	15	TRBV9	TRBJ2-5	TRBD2	CASSDSGSRQETQYF	TGTGCCAGCAGCGACAGCGGGAGCCGTCAAGAGACCCAGTACTTC
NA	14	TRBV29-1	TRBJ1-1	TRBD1	CSDSGTGGNTEAFF	TGCAGCGACTCCGGGACAGGGGGGAACACTGAAGCTTTCTTT
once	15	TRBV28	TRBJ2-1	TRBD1	CASSLPGQGGNEQFF	TGTGCCAGCAGTTTGCCGGGACAGGGGGGCAATGAGCAGTTCTTC
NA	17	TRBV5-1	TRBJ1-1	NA	CASSLGQFGVGNTEAFF	TGCGCCAGCAGCTTGGGCCAGTTTGGTGTTGGGAACACTGAAGCTTTCTTT
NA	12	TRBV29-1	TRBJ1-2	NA	CSVRGATSGYTF	TGCAGCGTTCGGGGGGCAACTAGTGGCTACACCTTC
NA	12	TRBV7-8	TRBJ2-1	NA	CASSHRLNEQFF	TGTGCCAGCAGCCACCGACTCAATGAGCAGTTCTTC
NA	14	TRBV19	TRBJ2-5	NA	CASSTRRYQETQYF	TGTGCCAGTAGTACCCGGAGGTACCAAGAGACCCAGTACTTC
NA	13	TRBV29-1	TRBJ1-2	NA	CSALTDGDYGYTF	TGCAGCGCCTTGACGGACGGGGACTATGGCTACACCTTC
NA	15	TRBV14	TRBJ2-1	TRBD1	CASSADRGTYNEQFF	TGTGCCAGCAGCGCGGACAGGGGGACGTACAATGAGCAGTTCTTC
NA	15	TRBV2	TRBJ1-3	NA	CASSESQGSGNTIYF	TGTGCCAGCAGCGAATCCCAGGGTTCTGGAAACACCATATATTTT
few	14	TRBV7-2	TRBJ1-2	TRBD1	CASSRQGAGYGYTF	TGTGCCAGCAGTCGACAGGGGGCTGGGTATGGCTACACCTTC
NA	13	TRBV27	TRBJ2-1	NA	CASSPGTYNEQFF	TGTGCCAGCAGTCCCGGGACTTACAATGAGCAGTTCTTC
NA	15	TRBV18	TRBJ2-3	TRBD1	CASSPRAGGPDTQYF	TGTGCCAGCTCACCCAGGGCAGGGGGCCCAGATACGCAGTATTTT
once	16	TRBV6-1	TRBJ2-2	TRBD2	CASSGQLAGGAGELFF	TGTGCCAGCAGTGGACAATTAGCGGGTGGTGCCGGGGAGCTGTTTTTT
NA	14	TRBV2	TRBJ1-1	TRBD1	CASRFQTGGIGAFF	TGTGCCAGCAGATTCCAGACAGGGGGCATAGGAGCTTTCTTT
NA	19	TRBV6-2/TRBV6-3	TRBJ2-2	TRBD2	CASSYPRTSGSRDTGELFF	TGTGCCAGCAGTTACCCACGGACTAGCGGGAGTAGGGACACCGGGGAGCTGTTTTTT
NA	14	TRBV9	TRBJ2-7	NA	CASSVDSGRYEQYF	TGTGCCAGCAGCGTAGATTCAGGGCGGTACGAGCAGTACTTC
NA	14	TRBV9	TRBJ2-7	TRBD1	CASSRRQGSDEQYF	TGTGCCAGCAGCCGACGACAGGGGTCCGACGAGCAGTACTTC
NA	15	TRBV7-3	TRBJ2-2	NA	CASSLSGGNTGELFF	TGTGCCAGCTCCCTTAGCGGAGGGAACACCGGGGAGCTGTTTTTT
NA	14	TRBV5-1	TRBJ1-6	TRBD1	CASSPGQGVSPLHF	TGCGCCAGCAGCCCCGGGCAGGGGGTATCACCCCTCCACTTT
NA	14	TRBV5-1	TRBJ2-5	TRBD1	CASSISTGEETQYF	TGCGCCAGCAGCATATCGACAGGGGAGGAGACCCAGTACTTC
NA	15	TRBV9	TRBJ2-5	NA	CASSSDGTGVGTQYF	TGTGCCAGCAGCTCGGACGGGACTGGTGTCGGGACCCAGTACTTC
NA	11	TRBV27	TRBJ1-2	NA	CASSTGYGYTF	TGTGCCAGCAGTACAGGATATGGCTACACCTTC
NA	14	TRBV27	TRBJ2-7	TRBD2	CASSPGTSGYEQYF	TGTGCCAGCAGTCCTGGGACTAGCGGTTACGAGCAGTACTTC
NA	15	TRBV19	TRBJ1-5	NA	CASRALGGSNQPQHF	TGTGCCAGTAGAGCCCTAGGGGGTAGCAATCAGCCCCAGCATTTT